These 6 T cell receptor beta chains came from one sample sequenced in a study of T cells in Graves' hyperthyroidism and ophthalmopathy. Amplification yielded TCR beta CDR3 regions, with RNA transcripts as the source. Carried out on the TCR CDR3, a first-round RT-PCR used the HTBI primer set. In TCRdb, the multiplex PCR reads were re-called with MiXCR into one record per CDR3 protein. Here the sample spans about half a million distinct CDR3 sequences, roughly a quarter being singletons. The sample was blood. These receptors originate from a woman between 25 and 40 years old with Graves' ophthalmopathy.

This clonotype counts as large. This chain uses TRBV6-5 with TRBJ1-1; 9 bases map to TRBD1. This CDR3 is 13 amino acids long. From germline, CDR1 is MNHEY and CDR2 SVGAGI. V lost 6 bases to trimming and J lost 5 bases; unmatched junction nucleotides: 4. The CDR3 nucleotides are TGTGCCAGCAGCGGGACAGGGATGACTGAAGCTTTCTTT. Its protein product is CASSGTGMTEAFF.

This rearrangement joins TRBV6-5 to TRBJ1-1; D is perhaps TRBD1 (5 bases). Germline CDR1 and CDR2: MNHEY and SVGAGI. The CDR3 extends over 15 amino acids. V was shortened by 6 bases and J by 1 base, with 15 bases between the two germline ends. CDR3 region: CASSYQDRQNTEAFF. In DNA form, the CDR3 reads TGTGCCAGCAGCTACCAAGACAGACAGAACACTGAAGCTTTCTTT.

The rearrangement joins TRBV30 to TRBJ1-2, with D perhaps matching TRBD1 (5 bases). Between the trimmed V and J ends, which lost 2 bases and 3 bases, there was a span of 10 bases. The CDR3 loop spans 13 amino acids. In germline, CDR1 is GTSNPN, CDR2 SVGIG (reference sequence). The DNA of the CDR3 is TGTGCCTGGAGTTCAGGGACCTACTATGGCTACACCTTC. Protein product: CAWSSGTYYGYTF.

This clonotype has a count of ten or more. V and J are TRBV28 and TRBJ1-1; D is ambiguous. The CDR3 is made up of 14 amino acids. Germline loops: CDR1 MDHEN, CDR2 SYDVKM. Between the trimmed V and J ends, which lost 3 bases and 0 bases, there was a span of 8 bases. CDR3 sequence: CASSLERMNTEAFF. Written as DNA, the CDR3 is TGTGCCAGCAGTTTGGAGAGAATGAACACTGAAGCTTTCTTT.

The sample holds one count of this clonotype. Lacking the conserved final phenylalanine or tryptophan, this CDR3 likely reflects a read error. The CDR3 region has the DNA TGTGCCACCAGCAGAATGGATCGTGGCTATCAGCCCCAGCATGTT. Translating it yields CATSRMDRGYQPQHV. This rearrangement joins TRBV15 to TRBJ1-5; D is uncertain. Trimming cost V 2 bases and J 5 bases, with 13 bases left between them. From germline, CDR1 is LNHNV and CDR2 YYDKDF (reference sequence). The CDR3 has 15 amino acids.

This clonotype turned up a few times. This chain uses TRBV9 with TRBJ2-5, with 9 bases matching TRBD2. With V trimmed by 7 bases and J by 1 base, 8 bases remained unmatched. CDR1 is SGDLS and CDR2 is YYNGEE in the germline V gene. The CDR3 runs to 15 residues. CDR3 nucleotides: TGTGCCAGCTCTACTCGCGGGGGGGCCCAAGAGACCCAGTACTTC. It yields the protein CASSTRGGAQETQYF.